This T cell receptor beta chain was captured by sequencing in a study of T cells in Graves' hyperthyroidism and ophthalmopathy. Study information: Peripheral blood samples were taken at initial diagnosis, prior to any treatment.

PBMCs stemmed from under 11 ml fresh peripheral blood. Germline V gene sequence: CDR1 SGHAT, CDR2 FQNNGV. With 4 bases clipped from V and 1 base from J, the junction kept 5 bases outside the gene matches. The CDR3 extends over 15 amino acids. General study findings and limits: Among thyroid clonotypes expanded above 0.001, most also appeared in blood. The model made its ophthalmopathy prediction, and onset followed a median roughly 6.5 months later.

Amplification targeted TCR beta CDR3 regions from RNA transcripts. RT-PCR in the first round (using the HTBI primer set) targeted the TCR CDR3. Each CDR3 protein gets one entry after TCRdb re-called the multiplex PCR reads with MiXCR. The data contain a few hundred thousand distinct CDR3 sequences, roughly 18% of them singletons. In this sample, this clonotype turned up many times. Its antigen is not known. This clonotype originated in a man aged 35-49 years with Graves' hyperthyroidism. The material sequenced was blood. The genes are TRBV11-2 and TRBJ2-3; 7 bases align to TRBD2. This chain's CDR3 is CASSSFAGGTDTQYF. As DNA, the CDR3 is TGTGCCAGCAGCTCCTTTGCGGGGGGCACAGATACGCAGTATTTT. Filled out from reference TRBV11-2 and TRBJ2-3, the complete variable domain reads EAGVAQSPRYKIIEKRQSVAFWCNPISGHATLYWYQQILGQGPKLLIQFQNNGVVDDSQLPKDRFSAERLKGVDSTLKIQPAKLEDSAVYLCASSSFAGGTDTQYFGPGTRLTVL.